The 29 T cell receptor beta chains below all came from one sample that was sequenced in a study of blood T cell repertoires in COVID-19. Clones were sequenced by immunoSEQ multiplex PCR, and TCRdb holds only the in-frame ones, with some missing. Among approximately 300,000 clones listed, approximately 82% were seen once. The specimen sequenced was peripheral blood. Source of these receptors: a woman aged 45-60 years with acute or convalescent COVID-19.

This clone appeared a single time. The chain employs TRBV27 and TRBJ1-2, with a weak D call TRBD1 (5 bases). The V gene lost 3 bases and the J gene lost 7 bases, with 15 bases spanning the gap. CDR3 size: 14 residues. From germline, CDR1 is MNHEY and CDR2 SMNVEV (reference sequence). The CDR3 nucleotides are TGTGCCAGCAGTTTGGAGGGACCCGTAGGTGGCTACACCTTC. Translated: CASSLEGPVGGYTF.

The CDR3 DNA sequence: TGTGCCATCACCTGGACCGTTCAGGAGGGCGAGCAGTACGTC. Its protein product is CAITWTVQEGEQYV. V usage is TRBV10-3 and J usage is TRBJ2-7, with a weak D call TRBD2 (6 bases). This CDR3 has 14 amino acids. V was clipped by 7 bases and J by 6 bases, with 19 bases between them. Germline V gives CDR1 ENHRY, CDR2 SYGVKD.

This clone was seen just once. The rearrangement links TRBV11-3 to TRBJ2-2; D possibly corresponds to TRBD2 (6 bases). The CDR3 has 14 residues. The V end lost 3 bases, the J end lost 4 bases, and 9 bases lay between the germline ends. The germline V gene encodes CDR1 SGHNT and CDR2 YENEEA. CDR3 in DNA: TGTGCCAGCAGCTTCGGAGGGTCCACCGGGGAGCTGTTTTTT. This sequence encodes CASSFGGSTGELFF.

The chain links TRBV6-5 to TRBJ1-2, with 7 positions matching TRBD1. The CDR3 is made up of 13 amino acids. Trimming at V came to 4 bases and at J to 6 bases, leaving 5 bases not matched to a gene. Germline V gives CDR1 MNHEY, CDR2 SVGAGI. The CDR3 sequence is CASSSQGGDGYTF. DNA for the CDR3: TGTGCCAGCAGTTCTCAGGGGGGTGATGGCTACACCTTC.

The chain has TRBV4-1 and TRBJ1-5; D uncertain. Trimming cost V 1 base and J 1 base, with 8 bases left between them. Per the germline V gene, CDR1 is MGHRA and CDR2 is YSYEKL. This CDR3 is 15 amino acids long. CDR3 residues: CASSQVKSSNQPQHF. CDR3 sequence (DNA): TGCGCCAGCAGCCAAGTTAAATCCAGCAATCAGCCCCAGCATTTT.

This chain links TRBV5-1 with TRBJ2-3; 10 nucleotides line up with TRBD1. The V gene end was trimmed by 0 bases and the J gene end by 0 bases; junction bases not matched to a gene: 7. The germline gives CDR1 SGHRS, CDR2 YFSETQ. This CDR3 has 18 amino acids. CDR3 loop: CASSLGTGGWPSTDTQYF. The DNA for the CDR3 is TGCGCCAGCAGCTTGGGGACAGGGGGATGGCCTAGCACAGATACGCAGTATTTT.

This clone was detected a few times. The V gene is TRBV6-6, the J gene TRBJ1-3; the match to TRBD1 covers 9 bases. The CDR3 has 14 amino acids. Germline values: CDR1 MNHNY, CDR2 SVGAGI (reference sequence). V lost 10 bases, J lost 2 bases, and 6 bases stayed unmatched. Here the CDR3 reads CATGTGRAGNTIYF. The CDR3 nucleotides are TGTGCCACCGGGACAGGGAGGGCTGGAAACACCATATATTTT.

This clone was observed a few times. V gene TRBV19 combines with J gene TRBJ1-5; D ambiguous. CDR3 length: 16 residues. The germline gives CDR1 LNHDA, CDR2 SQIVND (reference sequence). V gave up 4 bases and J gave up 0 bases, with 13 bases separating them. The CDR3 nucleotides read TGTGCCAGTAGTAGCCGGGAACCCGGTAGCAATCAGCCCCAGCATTTT. This codes for CASSSREPGSNQPQHF.

V gene TRBV7-2 combines with J gene TRBJ2-1; 9 bases are a match to TRBD2. CDR3 length equals 15 residues. After removal of 2 bases from V and 5 bases from J, the junction contained 4 bases not matched to a gene. Looked up from germline, CDR1 is SGHTA and CDR2 is FQGNSA. This chain's CDR3 is CASSLSSGVNNEQFF. CDR3 coding DNA: TGTGCCAGCAGCTTATCTAGCGGGGTTAACAATGAGCAGTTCTTC.

The V and J genes are TRBV6-2 or TRBV6-3 and TRBJ2-2; 13 nucleotides align to TRBD2. The CDR3 is 18 residues long. The germline V gene has CDR1 MNHEY and CDR2 SVGEGT. V was clipped by 0 bases and J by 4 bases; unmatched bases: 5. The CDR3, as DNA: TGTGCCAGCAGTTACTCGGGACTAGCGGGATTTGCCACCGGGGAGCTGTTTTTT. This sequence encodes CASSYSGLAGFATGELFF.

V and J are TRBV11-2 and TRBJ1-3, with 9 positions matching TRBD1. Germline loops: CDR1 SGHAT, CDR2 FQNNGV. This CDR3 has 18 residues. V dropped 1 base and J dropped 0; count of bases not matched to a gene: 7. In DNA, the CDR3 is TGTGCCAGCAGCTTAGCTGTTCGGGACAGGGTCTCTGGAAACACCATATATTTT. Translating gives CASSLAVRDRVSGNTIYF.

CDR3 sequence (DNA): TGTGCCAGCAGTTTGGACAGGTGGGGGGAGCATTTT. It codes for CASSLDRWGEHF. The chain has TRBV28 and TRBJ1-5; 7 nucleotides align to TRBD1. After removal of 3 bases from V and 14 bases from J, the junction contained 7 bases not matched to a gene. The length of the CDR3 is 12 residues. CDR1 and CDR2 (germline): MDHEN, SYDVKM.

This chain links TRBV19 with TRBJ2-7, with TRBD1 identical over 8 bases. This CDR3 is built from 15 residues. The V gene end was trimmed by 8 bases and the J gene end by 4 bases; junction bases not matched to a gene: 13. Germline V gene data show CDR1 as LNHDA and CDR2 as SQIVND (reference sequence). CDR3 DNA sequence: TGTGCCAGTCGGAAATCTCAGGGGGCATCGTACGAGCAGTACTTC. Its protein product is CASRKSQGASYEQYF.

This chain links TRBV7-2 with TRBJ2-2, with TRBD2 matching 11 bases. The CDR3 is made up of 16 amino acids. Trimming took 5 bases from V and 4 from J; bases not matched to a gene: 6. Germline V gene lookup returns CDR1 SGHTA and CDR2 FQGNSA. CDR3 amino acids: CASSTTSGAITGELFF. The CDR3 nucleotides are TGTGCCAGCAGCACGACTAGCGGGGCGATCACCGGGGAGCTGTTTTTT.

V gene TRBV19 combines with J gene TRBJ2-1, with D possibly being TRBD2 (5 bases). The CDR3 has 16 amino acids. Germline V lookup: CDR1 LNHDA, CDR2 SQIVND (reference sequence). V was clipped by 5 bases and J by 5 bases, with 19 bases between them. The CDR3 here is CASSWNSGFDHNEQFF. Written as DNA, the CDR3 is TGTGCCAGTAGTTGGAACTCGGGGTTTGACCACAATGAGCAGTTCTTC.

The chain carries TRBV6-2 or TRBV6-3 and TRBJ1-2, with TRBD1 as a possible D gene (5 bases). Germline CDR1 reads MNHEY; CDR2 reads SVGEGT. The CDR3 is made up of 15 amino acids. The ends were cut back, 3 bases at V and 6 bases at J, with 17 bases in the middle. This CDR3 is CASSYISQGGNGYTF. CDR3 nucleotide sequence: TGTGCCAGCAGTTATATCTCCCAGGGAGGGAATGGCTACACCTTC.

The chain employs TRBV2 and TRBJ2-6, with D unresolved. Trimming pared 9 bases from V and 4 bases from J, leaving 10 bases between. The CDR3 sequence is 13 residues long. CDR1 is SNHLY, CDR2 FYNNEI, per germline. Written as DNA, the CDR3 is TGTGCCAGGACAATACCCGGGGCCAACGTCCTGACTTTC. It is translated as CARTIPGANVLTF.

The gene calls are TRBV19 and TRBJ2-3; TRBD2 might be the D (6 bases). V was pared by 3 bases and J by 6 bases, with 13 bases between. Germline V gene data show CDR1 as LNHDA and CDR2 as SQIVND (reference sequence). There are 14 residues in the CDR3. The DNA for the CDR3 is TGTGCCAGTAGTATTCAACTAGCAGGTGATACGCAGTATTTT. Translation: CASSIQLAGDTQYF.

The chain is built from TRBV10-3 and TRBJ2-1; D may be TRBD2 (7 bases). The CDR3 extends over 15 amino acids. With 3 bases removed from V and 5 bases from J, the gap between germline ends came to 14 bases. CDR1 ENHRY and CDR2 SYGVKD come from the germline V gene. The CDR3 bases are TGTGCCATCAGTGACTGGGGGCGGGAGAACAATGAGCAGTTCTTC. It is translated as CAISDWGRENNEQFF.

The chain employs TRBV4-3 and TRBJ2-1; 8 nucleotides match TRBD2. Germline trimming cut 3 bases from V and 3 bases from J; bases unmatched to any gene: 7. The CDR3 has 16 amino acids. Looked up from germline, CDR1 is LGHNA and CDR2 is YSLEER. In DNA form, the CDR3 reads TGCGCCAGCAGCCAGACCAGACTAGCGTTCTACAATGAGCAGTTCTTC. It specifies CASSQTRLAFYNEQFF.

This clone has just a few counts. The chain couples TRBV5-6 to TRBJ2-1, with 9 bases lining up with TRBD2. J gave up 9 bases and V 3 bases, and 10 bases lay outside the gene matches. CDR3 length equals 15 residues. Germline loops: CDR1 SGHDT, CDR2 YYEEEE. In DNA, the CDR3 is TGTGCCAGCAGCTCAGCGGGGGGTATTGGTTCTGAGCAGTTCTTC. It encodes CASSSAGGIGSEQFF.

The V and J genes are TRBV4-3 and TRBJ2-5; TRBD1 matches at 8 bases. The CDR3 extends over 14 amino acids. Per germline, CDR1 LGHNA and CDR2 YSLEER. V dropped 8 bases and J dropped 5; count of bases not matched to a gene: 10. Here the CDR3 reads CASSETGGRETQYF. As DNA, the CDR3 is TGCGCCAGCTCGGAAACAGGGGGGAGGGAGACCCAGTACTTC.

The V call is TRBV3-1 (or the pseudogene TRBV3-2), the J call TRBJ2-3, with D maybe TRBD2 (5 bases). The V end lost 1 base, the J end lost 6 bases, and 5 bases lay between the germline ends. The CDR3 runs to 12 residues. CDR1 is LGHDT, CDR2 YNNKEL, per germline (reference sequence). The CDR3 here is CASSQASDTQYF. Written as DNA, the CDR3 is TGTGCCAGCAGCCAAGCTAGCGATACGCAGTATTTT.

DNA of the CDR3: TGTGCCAGCAGGGATAGCCGGACTAACTACGAGCAGTACGTC. Translating it yields CASRDSRTNYEQYV. The chain uses TRBV28 and TRBJ2-7; possible D gene TRBD2, 6 bases. This CDR3 contains 14 residues. V lost 6 bases and J lost 3, with 15 bases in between. Germline assignment: CDR1 MDHEN and CDR2 SYDVKM.

The chain is built from TRBV5-4 and TRBJ1-2; D is possibly TRBD1 (5 bases). Germline V gene lookup returns CDR1 SGHNT and CDR2 YYREEE (reference sequence). CDR3 length equals 16 residues. The V end was cut by 4 bases, the J end by 0 bases, with 16 bases between. CDR3 in amino acids: CASSELIGAPNYGYTF. The CDR3 coding sequence is TGTGCCAGCAGCGAACTAATAGGGGCCCCTAACTATGGCTACACCTTC. The complete variable domain, with remaining parts taken from reference TRBV5-4 and TRBJ1-2, reads ETGVTQSPTHLIKTRGQQVTLRCSSQSGHNTVSWYQQALGQGPQFIFQYYREEENGRGNFPPRFSGLQFPNYSSELNVNALELDDSALYLCASSELIGAPNYGYTFGSGTRLTVV.

This chain joins TRBV30 and TRBJ2-5; maybe TRBD2 (6 bases). In germline, CDR1 is GTSNPN, CDR2 SVGIG (reference sequence). The CDR3 is 14 residues long. The V end was cut by 8 bases, the J end by 3 bases, with 19 bases between. CDR3 in amino acids: CAGGSIGGKETQYF. Written as DNA, the CDR3 is TGTGCCGGGGGAAGTATCGGGGGAAAAGAGACCCAGTACTTC. Complete variable domain (other parts from reference TRBV30 and TRBJ2-5): SQTIHQWPATLVQPVGSPLSLECTVEGTSNPNLYWYRQAAGRGLQLLFYSVGIGQISSEVPQNLSASRPQDRQFILSSKKLLLSDSGFYLCAGGSIGGKETQYFGPGTRLLVL.

The rearrangement joins TRBV5-1 to TRBJ2-3, with 11 positions matching TRBD2. V was pared by 4 bases and J by 4 bases, with 8 bases of the junction left unmatched. The CDR3 runs to 16 residues. CDR1 and CDR2 from the germline V gene are SGHRS and YFSETQ. CDR3 region: CASSDSSGGSSDTQYF. CDR3 DNA sequence: TGCGCCAGCAGCGACTCTAGCGGGGGGTCGTCAGATACGCAGTATTTT.

The chain combines TRBV19 with TRBJ1-1; 11 bases map to TRBD1. Germline assignment: CDR1 LNHDA and CDR2 SQIVND (reference sequence). This CDR3 has 16 amino acids. J gave up 7 bases and V 5 bases, and 12 bases lay outside the gene matches. The CDR3 protein is CASSESGTGGLHEAFF. CDR3 sequence (DNA): TGTGCCAGTAGTGAATCCGGGACAGGGGGACTACATGAAGCTTTCTTT.

This clone was recorded a few times. This sequence joins TRBV18 and TRBJ1-1; 7 bases are shared with TRBD1. The germline CDR1 and CDR2 sequences are KGHSH and LQKENI. The CDR3 spans 14 residues. With 5 bases clipped from V and 3 bases from J, the junction kept 6 bases outside the gene matches. The CDR3 sequence: CASSADRADTEAFF. CDR3 DNA: TGTGCCAGCTCAGCAGACAGGGCTGACACTGAAGCTTTCTTT.